A single sample gave rise to the 4 T cell receptor beta chains below, sequenced in a study of blood T cell repertoires in COVID-19. The method was immunoSEQ multiplex PCR; TCRdb's version includes in-frame clones alone and lacks a portion of them. The sample contains roughly 100,000 clones, 81% of which appear only once. The sequencing input was peripheral blood. Receptors originate from a woman in her sixties or seventies with acute or convalescent COVID-19.

The rearrangement joins TRBV4-3 to TRBJ2-3; 7 nucleotides align to TRBD2. CDR3 length equals 16 residues. With V trimmed by 0 bases and J by 2 bases, 5 bases remained unmatched. Germline V gene sequence: CDR1 LGHNA, CDR2 YSLEER. CDR3 sequence reads: CASSQDASGTTDTQYF. In DNA, the CDR3 is TGCGCCAGCAGCCAAGATGCTAGCGGAACCACAGATACGCAGTATTTT.

This clone was picked up a small number of times. The chain joins TRBV7-2 to TRBJ1-2, with TRBD1 matching over 7 bases. J gave up 4 bases and V 2 bases, and 4 bases lay outside the gene matches. The CDR3 is 14 residues long. The germline V gene has CDR1 SGHTA and CDR2 FQGNSA. The CDR3: CASSLRGTVYGYTF. The CDR3 DNA is TGTGCCAGCAGCTTAAGGGGGACAGTCTATGGCTACACCTTC.

This clone came up once. V is TRBV28 and J is TRBJ2-4, with 10 bases aligning to TRBD1. Germline values: CDR1 MDHEN, CDR2 SYDVKM. V trimming: 6 bases; J trimming: 7 bases; junction bases outside the gene matches: 6. The CDR3 sequence is 14 residues long. DNA of the CDR3: TGTGCCAGCAGAATGCCGGGACAGGGGAACATTCAGTACTTC. Translation gives CASRMPGQGNIQYF.

The CDR3 sequence is CSARTGRTQYF. CDR3 nucleotides: TGCAGCGCTAGGACAGGGAGAACGCAGTATTTT. The gene calls are TRBV29-1 and TRBJ2-3, with 8 bases that match TRBD1. This CDR3 is built from 11 residues. J gave up 9 bases and V 7 bases, and 6 bases lay outside the gene matches. Germline V gene sequence: CDR1 SQVTM, CDR2 ANQGSEA.